This T cell receptor beta chain is from a study of blood T cell repertoires in COVID-19. Method: immunoSEQ multiplex PCR; TCRdb's copy keeps in-frame clones and lacks some. The data contain approximately 160,000 clones, around four fifths of them seen just once; the ten biggest clones take up approximately 4.7%. From germline, CDR1 is SGHRS and CDR2 YFSETQ. The CDR3 is made up of 14 amino acids. The germline V and J ends were trimmed by 4 bases and 4 bases, with 14 bases remaining between them. The participants were between roughly 18 and 100 years old and came from fewer than 25 US areas. Participant-reported clinical history was the basis for cohort assignment.

This receptor was identified in a woman aged 50 to 60 who had recovered from COVID-19. This sequence joins TRBV5-1 and TRBJ1-2; tentative D call: TRBD1 (6 bases). The sequencing input was PBMCs or T cells enriched from blood (not recorded which). CDR3 residues: CASSLDGGRYGYTF. Here the CDR3 DNA reads TGCGCCAGCAGCCTGGACGGGGGGCGCTATGGCTACACCTTC.